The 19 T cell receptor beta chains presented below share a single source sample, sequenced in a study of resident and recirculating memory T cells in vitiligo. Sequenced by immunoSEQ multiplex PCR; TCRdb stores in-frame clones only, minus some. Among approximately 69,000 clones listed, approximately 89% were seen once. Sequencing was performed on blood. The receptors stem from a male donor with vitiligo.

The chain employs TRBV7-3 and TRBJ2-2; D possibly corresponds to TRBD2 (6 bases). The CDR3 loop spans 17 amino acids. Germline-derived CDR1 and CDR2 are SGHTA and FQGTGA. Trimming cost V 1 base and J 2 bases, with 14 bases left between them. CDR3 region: CASSLRPQGGNTGELFF. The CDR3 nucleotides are TGTGCCAGCAGCTTAAGACCGCAGGGAGGAAACACCGGGGAGCTGTTTTTT.

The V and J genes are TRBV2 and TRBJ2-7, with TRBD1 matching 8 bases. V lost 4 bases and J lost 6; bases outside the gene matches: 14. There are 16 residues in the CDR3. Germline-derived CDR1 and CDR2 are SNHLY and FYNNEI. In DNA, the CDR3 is TGTGCCAGCAGTGTTTTAGGGTCAGGGGGCCTCTCCGAGCAGTACTTC. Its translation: CASSVLGSGGLSEQYF.

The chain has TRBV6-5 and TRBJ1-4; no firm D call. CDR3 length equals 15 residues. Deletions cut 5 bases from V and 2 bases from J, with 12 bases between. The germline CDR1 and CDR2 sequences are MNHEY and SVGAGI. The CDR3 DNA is TGTGCCAGCAGTGTGGGCATAAGCACTAATGAAAAACTGTTTTTT. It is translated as CASSVGISTNEKLFF.

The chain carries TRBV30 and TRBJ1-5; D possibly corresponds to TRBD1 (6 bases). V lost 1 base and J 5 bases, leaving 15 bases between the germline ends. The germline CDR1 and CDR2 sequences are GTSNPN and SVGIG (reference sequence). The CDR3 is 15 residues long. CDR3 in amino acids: CAWSDGTGSYQPQHF. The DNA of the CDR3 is TGTGCCTGGAGTGACGGAACAGGGTCTTATCAGCCCCAGCATTTT.

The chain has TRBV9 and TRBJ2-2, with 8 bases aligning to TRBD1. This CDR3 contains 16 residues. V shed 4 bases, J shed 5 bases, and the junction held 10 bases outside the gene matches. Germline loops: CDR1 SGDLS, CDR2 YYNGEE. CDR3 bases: TGTGCCAGCAGCATGCTCGGACAGGGCGAAACCGGGGAGCTGTTTTTT. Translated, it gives CASSMLGQGETGELFF.

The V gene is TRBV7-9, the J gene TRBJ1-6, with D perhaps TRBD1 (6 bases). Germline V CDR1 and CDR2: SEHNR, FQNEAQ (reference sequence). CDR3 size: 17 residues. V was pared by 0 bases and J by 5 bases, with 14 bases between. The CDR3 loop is CASSLAQGFTDNSPLHF. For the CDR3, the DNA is TGTGCCAGCAGCTTAGCGCAGGGGTTTACAGATAATTCACCCCTCCACTTT.

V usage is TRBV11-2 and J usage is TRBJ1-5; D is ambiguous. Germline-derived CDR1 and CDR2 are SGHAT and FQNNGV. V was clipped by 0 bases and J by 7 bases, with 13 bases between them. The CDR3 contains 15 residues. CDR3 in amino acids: CASSLDTTLRQPQHF. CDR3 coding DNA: TGTGCCAGCAGCTTAGATACGACTCTTCGCCAGCCCCAGCATTTT. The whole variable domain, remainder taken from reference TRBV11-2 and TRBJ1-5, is EAGVAQSPRYKIIEKRQSVAFWCNPISGHATLYWYQQILGQGPKLLIQFQNNGVVDDSQLPKDRFSAERLKGVDSTLKIQPAKLEDSAVYLCASSLDTTLRQPQHFGDGTRLSIL.

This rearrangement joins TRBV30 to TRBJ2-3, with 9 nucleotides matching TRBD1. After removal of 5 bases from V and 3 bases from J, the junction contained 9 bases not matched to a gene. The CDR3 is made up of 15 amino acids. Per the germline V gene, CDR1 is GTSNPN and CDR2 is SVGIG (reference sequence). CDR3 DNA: TGTGCCTGGGGACGTGGGGACAGGGATACAGATACGCAGTATTTT. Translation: CAWGRGDRDTDTQYF. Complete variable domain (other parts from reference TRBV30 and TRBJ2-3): SQTIHQWPATLVQPVGSPLSLECTVEGTSNPNLYWYRQAAGRGLQLLFYSVGIGQISSEVPQNLSASRPQDRQFILSSKKLLLSDSGFYLCAWGRGDRDTDTQYFGPGTRLTVL.

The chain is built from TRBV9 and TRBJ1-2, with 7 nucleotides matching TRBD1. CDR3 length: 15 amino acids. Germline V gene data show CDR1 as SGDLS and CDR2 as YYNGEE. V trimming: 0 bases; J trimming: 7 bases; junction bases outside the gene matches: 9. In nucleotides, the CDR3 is TGTGCCAGCAGCGTAGGGGACAGCCGATTTGGTGGCTACACCTTC. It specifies CASSVGDSRFGGYTF.

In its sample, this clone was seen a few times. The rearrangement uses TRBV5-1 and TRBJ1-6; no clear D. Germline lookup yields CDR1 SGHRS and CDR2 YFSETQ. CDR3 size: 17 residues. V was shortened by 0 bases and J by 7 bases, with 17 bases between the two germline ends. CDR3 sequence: CASSLAPTRFDNSPLHF. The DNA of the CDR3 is TGCGCCAGCAGCTTGGCCCCGACGAGGTTTGACAATTCACCCCTCCACTTT.

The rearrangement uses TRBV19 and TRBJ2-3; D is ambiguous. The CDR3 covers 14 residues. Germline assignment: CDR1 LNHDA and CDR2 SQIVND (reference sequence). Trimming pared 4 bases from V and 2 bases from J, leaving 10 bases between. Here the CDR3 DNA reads TGTGCCAGTAGTAACGGCGGAAACACAGATACGCAGTATTTT. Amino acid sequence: CASSNGGNTDTQYF. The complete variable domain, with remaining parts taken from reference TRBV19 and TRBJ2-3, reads DGGITQSPKYLFRKEGQNVTLSCEQNLNHDAMYWYRQDPGQGLRLIYYSQIVNDFQKGDIAEGYSVSREKKESFPLTVTSAQKNPTAFYLCASSNGGNTDTQYFGPGTRLTVL.

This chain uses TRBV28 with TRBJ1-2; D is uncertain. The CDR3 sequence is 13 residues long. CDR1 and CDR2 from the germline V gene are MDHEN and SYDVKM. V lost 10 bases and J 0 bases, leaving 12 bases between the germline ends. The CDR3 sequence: CAIFGATNYGYTF. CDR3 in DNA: TGTGCCATTTTCGGTGCAACTAACTATGGCTACACCTTC.

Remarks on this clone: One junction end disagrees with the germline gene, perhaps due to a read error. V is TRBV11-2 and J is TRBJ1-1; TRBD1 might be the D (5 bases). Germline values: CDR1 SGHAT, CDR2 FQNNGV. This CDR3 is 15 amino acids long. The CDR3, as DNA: TGTGCCAGCACCTTACAGGTTCTTCGGGGCACTGAAGCTTTCTTT. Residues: CASTLQVLRGTEAFF.

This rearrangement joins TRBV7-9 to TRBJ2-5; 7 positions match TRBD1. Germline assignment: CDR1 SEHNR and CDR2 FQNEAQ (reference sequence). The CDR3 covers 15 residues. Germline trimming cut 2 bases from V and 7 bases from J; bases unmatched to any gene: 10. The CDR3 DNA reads TGTGCCAGCAGCTTACCTACAGGGGCCCGATGGACCCAGTACTTC. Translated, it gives CASSLPTGARWTQYF.

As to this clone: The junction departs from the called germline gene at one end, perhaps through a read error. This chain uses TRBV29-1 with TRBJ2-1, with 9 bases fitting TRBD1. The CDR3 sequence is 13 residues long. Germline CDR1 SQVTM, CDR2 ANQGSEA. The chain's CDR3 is CSVGTGFVNKQFF. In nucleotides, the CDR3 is TGCAGCGTAGGGACAGGGTTCGTCAATAAGCAGTTCTTC.

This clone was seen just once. CDR3 in DNA: TGTGCCAGCAGCTTGAGGCAGGGGGAAGGCTACACCTTC. Its translation: CASSLRQGEGYTF. V and J are TRBV5-4 and TRBJ1-2, with 7 bases aligning to TRBD1. Germline V lookup: CDR1 SGHNT, CDR2 YYREEE (reference sequence). This CDR3 has 13 residues. V shed 1 base, J shed 8 bases, and the junction held 5 bases outside the gene matches. The full variable domain, completed using reference TRBV5-4 and TRBJ1-2, is ETGVTQSPTHLIKTRGQQVTLRCSSQSGHNTVSWYQQALGQGPQFIFQYYREEENGRGNFPPRFSGLQFPNYSSELNVNALELDDSALYLCASSLRQGEGYTFGSGTRLTVV.

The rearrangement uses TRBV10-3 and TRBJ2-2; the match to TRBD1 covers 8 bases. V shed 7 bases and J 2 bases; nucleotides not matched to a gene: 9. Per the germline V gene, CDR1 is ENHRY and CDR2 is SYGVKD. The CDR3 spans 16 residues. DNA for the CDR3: TGTGCCATCACCGAATCGACAGGGGCCAACACCGGGGAGCTGTTTTTT. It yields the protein CAITESTGANTGELFF.

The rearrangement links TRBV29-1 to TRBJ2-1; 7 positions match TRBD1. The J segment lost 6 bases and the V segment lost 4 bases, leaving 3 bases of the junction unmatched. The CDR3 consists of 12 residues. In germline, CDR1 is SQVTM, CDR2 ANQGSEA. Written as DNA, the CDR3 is TGCAGCGTTGCCGCAGGGGGCAATGAGCAGTTCTTC. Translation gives CSVAAGGNEQFF.

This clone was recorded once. CDR3 DNA: TGTGCCAGCAGTTACGACAGTGTCACTCAGCCCCAGCATTTT. Its translation: CASSYDSVTQPQHF. The V and J genes are TRBV6-5 and TRBJ1-5; weak D call: TRBD1 (5 bases). The length of the CDR3 is 14 residues. V lost 2 bases and J 6 bases, leaving 11 bases between the germline ends. Looked up from germline, CDR1 is MNHEY and CDR2 is SVGAGI.